The clone carrying this T cell receptor (beta chain) has just one count. Its antigen is undetermined. Sequence at one end of the junction differs from germline and may be a read error. This record belongs to a study of CD8+CD57+ T cells in acquired aplastic anemia. Study overall: DNA from sorted CD4+ and CD8+ cells averaged roughly 3.4 ug.

Germline V gene data show CDR1 as LGHDT and CDR2 as YNNKEL (reference sequence). The CDR3 sequence is 17 residues long. Patients picked for sequencing had shown CD8+CD57+ cell expansion detected by flow cytometry. Patient blood was sampled before any therapy had been received. Notes on the study in general: Comparison of patients with controls identified nearly 30 shared CD8+ CDR3 sequences.

Using genomic DNA as the template, TCR beta VDJ and CDR3 profiling was carried out. TCRdb itself ran the reads through MiXCR, one entry per CDR3 protein. Counted here are around 500,000 distinct CDR3 sequences, 25% to 40% occurring once; the ten biggest clones make up approximately 0.82%. This clonotype originated in a human donor with aplastic anemia. This rearrangement joins TRBV3-1 to TRBJ2-6; D is perhaps TRBD1 or TRBD2 (5 bases each). Sequenced material: sorted CD4+, CD8+, or CD8+CD57+ T cells (not recorded which) from PBMCs. This CDR3 is CASRLGAGRSGANVLAF. The CDR3 region has the DNA TGTGCCAGCAGGCTCGGGGCAGGAAGATCTGGGGCCAACGTCCTGGCTTTC. The full variable domain, rest sourced from reference TRBV3-1 and TRBJ2-6, is DTAVSQTPKYLVTQMGNDKSIKCEQNLGHDTMYWYKQDSKKFLKIMFSYNNKELIINETVPNRFSPKSPDKAHLNLHINSLELGDSAVYFCASRLGAGRSGANVLAFGAGSRLTVL.